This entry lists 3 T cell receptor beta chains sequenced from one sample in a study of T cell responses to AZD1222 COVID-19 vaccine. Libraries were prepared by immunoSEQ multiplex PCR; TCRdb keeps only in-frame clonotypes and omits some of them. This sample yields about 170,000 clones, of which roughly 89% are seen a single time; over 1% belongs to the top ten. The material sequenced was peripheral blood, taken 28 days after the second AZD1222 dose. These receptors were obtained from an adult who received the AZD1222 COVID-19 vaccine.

The CDR3 DNA reads TGTGCCAGCTCACCTCTCGCAGGGACTCGTAACACCGGGGAGCTGTTTTTT. It yields the protein CASSPLAGTRNTGELFF. V is TRBV18 and J is TRBJ2-2; D is possibly TRBD2 (6 bases). The CDR3 covers 17 residues. Deletions cut 3 bases from V and 2 bases from J, with 16 bases between. CDR1 KGHSH and CDR2 LQKENI come from the germline V gene.

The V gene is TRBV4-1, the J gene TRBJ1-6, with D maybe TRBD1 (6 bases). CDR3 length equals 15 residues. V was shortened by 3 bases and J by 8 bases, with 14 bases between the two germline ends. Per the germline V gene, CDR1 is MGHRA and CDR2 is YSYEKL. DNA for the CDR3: TGCGCCAGCAGCCAGCTCTTGAGGACAGATTCACCCCTCCACTTT. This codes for CASSQLLRTDSPLHF.

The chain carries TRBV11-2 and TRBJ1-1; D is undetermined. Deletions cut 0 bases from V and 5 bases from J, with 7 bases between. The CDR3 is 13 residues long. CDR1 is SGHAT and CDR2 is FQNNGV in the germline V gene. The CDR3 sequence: CASSLERVTEAFF. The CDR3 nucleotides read TGTGCCAGCAGCTTAGAGAGGGTGACTGAAGCTTTCTTT.